This record concerns one T cell receptor beta chain sequence. Its antigen is as yet unknown. Profiling relied on immunoSEQ multiplex PCR, and the TCRdb table lists in-frame clones only, not all of them. The data hold about 89,000 clones, with about 89% observed a single time. These data originate in a study of T cell repertoires and HLA-DP antigens. The CDR3 runs 18 residues. Deletions cut 0 bases from V and 0 bases from J, with 16 bases between. The germline gives CDR1 SGHNT, CDR2 YYREEE (reference sequence). What was sequenced was CD4+ T cells from PBMCs. This receptor was identified in a man aged 45-60 years in good health and CMV-seronegative. The V and J genes are TRBV5-4 and TRBJ1-3; D is unclear. The CDR3 is CASSLAPASAYSGNTIYF. CDR3 DNA: TGTGCCAGCAGCTTGGCCCCGGCTTCGGCCTACTCTGGAAACACCATATATTTT.